A selection of T cell receptor beta chains follows, all from one sample in a study of long-term antiretroviral therapy in people with HIV. This table comes from immunoSEQ multiplex PCR, and its TCRdb copy is limited to in-frame clones, with some not included. The profile shows some 30,000 clones, 65% to 90% of them singletons. Sequenced here: unsorted PBMCs, sampled about 3.4 years after starting antiretroviral therapy. These receptors all come from a man younger than 35 with HIV. CDR3s include the opening cysteine and the closing phenylalanine or tryptophan. Rows may omit the clone size; those that give it use once, few, many or a size class.

j_call | v_call | clone_size | cdr3_aa
TRBJ1-1 | TRBV20-1 | once | CSAKGSTEAFF
TRBJ2-3 | TRBV9 | - | CASSDRRGGVLGTDTQYF
TRBJ2-3 | TRBV27 | - | CASSFDRYYRDTQYF
TRBJ2-7 | TRBV6-5 | - | CASSTGFNEQYF
TRBJ1-2 | TRBV5-1 | - | CASSSFTRGTGYTF
TRBJ2-1 | TRBV7-7 | - | CASSLRPGGVGEQFF
TRBJ2-2 | TRBV2 | once | CASSPDRGRTGELFF
TRBJ1-1 | TRBV27 | - | CATRTGATMNTEAFF
TRBJ1-5 | TRBV18 | - | CASSLGQGGNQPQHF
TRBJ2-7 | TRBV27 | - | CASSYGTGVYEQYF
TRBJ1-5 | TRBV27 | few | CASSLLGGNQPQHF
TRBJ1-3 | TRBV11-2 | - | CASSFKNTIYF
TRBJ2-1 | TRBV10-3 | - | CAISDPRSGSYNEQFF
TRBJ2-2 | TRBV7-8 | - | CASSLVIGAGELFF
TRBJ2-2 | TRBV4-1 | - | CASSQVLGGRTGELFF
TRBJ2-2 | TRBV10-3 | - | CAISGGTLLNTGELFF
TRBJ1-1 | TRBV27 | - | CASSVTGVPRRWGYGAEAFF
TRBJ2-3 | TRBV6-5 | - | CASSYSAAYTDTQYF
TRBJ2-7 | TRBV7-9 | - | CASSSAGTPLYEQYF
TRBJ2-1 | TRBV11-2 | - | CASSLEGQGVGDEQFF
TRBJ1-1 | TRBV10-3 | - | CAISESRRLNTEAFF
TRBJ1-4 | TRBV11-2 | - | CASSLSTTNEKLFF
TRBJ2-7 | TRBV5-5 | - | CASSLVGGSHEQYF
TRBJ2-7 | TRBV28 | once | CASSSPGQEAYEQYF
TRBJ1-2 | TRBV27 | - | CASSNQGSGDDYGYTF
TRBJ1-1 | TRBV21-1 | - | CASSKVASYTEAFF
TRBJ2-7 | TRBV9 | once | CASSEGIRDNSYEQYF
TRBJ1-2 | TRBV6-5 | - | CASSFHRGRFYGYTF
TRBJ2-3 | TRBV2 | few | CASSSTDTQYF
TRBJ2-1 | TRBV5-5 | - | CASSFQAPVF
TRBJ2-5 | TRBV5-4 | - | CASSFQGYQETQYF
TRBJ2-5 | TRBV5-8 | - | CASSWGQREVGETQYF